Presented here are 18 T cell receptor beta chains from one specimen sequenced in a study of CD8 T cells in Susac syndrome. RNA in amounts of about 0.5 to 1 ug was reverse transcribed with random hexamers. TCRdb used MiXCR to reprocess the immunoSEQ multiplex PCR reads, holding one entry per CDR3 protein. This sample yields roughly 170,000 distinct CDR3 sequences, of which over 85% are seen a single time; more than 0.08% belongs to the top ten. Material: CD4+ T cells from PBMCs. These receptors were collected from a human donor with multiple sclerosis.

The chain recombines TRBV2 with TRBJ1-2, with D possibly matching TRBD1 (5 bases). Germline CDR1 reads SNHLY; CDR2 reads FYNNEI. Trimming pared 6 bases from V and 4 bases from J, leaving 12 bases between. This CDR3 is built from 13 residues. The CDR3 nucleotides read TGTGCCAGCAGCACAGACAGCAGCTATGGCTACACCTTC. The encoded protein is CASSTDSSYGYTF.

The chain combines TRBV3-1 with TRBJ1-4, with D perhaps matching TRBD1 (6 bases). This CDR3 spans 12 amino acids. Germline V gene data show CDR1 as LGHDT and CDR2 as YNNKEL (reference sequence). The germline V and J ends were trimmed by 4 bases and 8 bases, with 8 bases remaining between them. The CDR3 region is CASSLGQEKLFF. The DNA of the CDR3 is TGTGCCAGCAGCCTCGGACAGGAAAAACTGTTTTTT.

V gene TRBV5-1 combines with J gene TRBJ1-2; D gene uncertain. The germline CDR1 and CDR2 sequences are SGHRS and YFSETQ. The CDR3 consists of 15 residues. V was clipped by 4 bases and J by 8 bases, with 21 bases between them. The CDR3 DNA reads as TGCGCCAGCAGCCCGACGACCGGGGAAGGAGAGGGCTACACCTTC. Its translation: CASSPTTGEGEGYTF.

V and J are TRBV19 and TRBJ2-1, with D perhaps TRBD1 (5 bases). V was cut by 4 bases and J by 4 bases, with 14 bases left in between. The CDR3 runs 15 residues. Germline CDR1 and CDR2: LNHDA and SQIVND (reference sequence). CDR3 DNA: TGTGCCAGTAGTACTCTTCTGGCAGGGTACAATGAGCAGTTCTTC. Its translation is CASSTLLAGYNEQFF.

In this sample, this clonotype turned up once. J is TRBJ1-6 and V is TRBV5-4; the D gene is possibly TRBD1 (5 bases). The V gene lost 5 bases and the J gene lost 9 bases, with 18 bases spanning the gap. CDR3 length: 15 residues. Germline CDR1 SGHNT, CDR2 YYREEE (reference sequence). CDR3 amino acids: CASRLDGIRGSPLHF. CDR3 in DNA: TGTGCCAGCAGACTGGACGGGATAAGGGGTTCACCCCTCCACTTT.

The chain joins TRBV20-1 to TRBJ2-1, with TRBD2 identical over 10 bases. Per the germline V gene, CDR1 is DFQATT and CDR2 is SNEGSKA (reference sequence). V shed 2 bases and J 0 bases; nucleotides not matched to a gene: 7. This CDR3 contains 17 residues. The CDR3 nucleotides are TGCAGTGCTAGATTTCCTAGCGGGGGTAGCTCCTACAATGAGCAGTTCTTC. Protein sequence: CSARFPSGGSSYNEQFF.

The chain links TRBV6-5 to TRBJ1-1, with D perhaps TRBD1 (6 bases). Trimming shortened V by 8 bases and J by 0 bases, and 10 bases separated the two germline ends. The CDR3 has 13 residues. CDR1 MNHEY and CDR2 SVGAGI come from the germline V gene. CDR3 protein: CASHRVMNTEAFF. DNA of the CDR3: TGTGCCAGCCACAGGGTTATGAACACTGAAGCTTTCTTT.

The J gene is TRBJ1-6, the V gene TRBV19, with TRBD1 identical over 10 bases. The CDR3 runs to 15 residues. The germline gives CDR1 LNHDA, CDR2 SQIVND (reference sequence). The V segment lost 4 bases and the J segment 7 bases; nucleotides outside the gene matches: 4. CDR3 protein: CASSRQGAANSPLHF. DNA of the CDR3: TGTGCCAGTAGTAGACAGGGGGCCGCGAATTCACCCCTCCACTTT.

V is TRBV9 and J is TRBJ1-4; 9 positions match TRBD1. Germline V lookup: CDR1 SGDLS, CDR2 YYNGEE. V lost 3 bases and J lost 6; bases outside the gene matches: 3. CDR3 length: 14 amino acids. The CDR3 loop reads CASSARQGDEKLFF. CDR3 in DNA: TGTGCCAGCAGCGCCCGACAGGGGGATGAAAAACTGTTTTTT.

The chain employs TRBV9 and TRBJ2-1; TRBD2 aligns across 10 bases. V shed 7 bases, J shed 0 bases, and the junction held 7 bases outside the gene matches. Looked up from germline, CDR1 is SGDLS and CDR2 is YYNGEE. The CDR3 totals 16 residues. DNA for the CDR3: TGTGCCAGCGGGGGACTAGCGACGAGCTCCTACAATGAGCAGTTCTTC. This translates into CASGGLATSSYNEQFF.

This sequence joins TRBV29-1 and TRBJ2-5; D is ambiguous. The germline CDR1 and CDR2 sequences are SQVTM and ANQGSEA. This CDR3 comprises 13 residues. V was clipped by 4 bases and J by 5 bases, with 14 bases between them. The CDR3 loop reads CSVGSTIMETQYF. CDR3 bases: TGCAGCGTTGGGTCTACCATCATGGAGACCCAGTACTTC.

This chain connects TRBV20-1 to TRBJ1-5; D is unclear. CDR1 and CDR2 from the germline V gene are DFQATT and SNEGSKA (reference sequence). Trimming took off 1 base at V and 2 bases at J, with 9 bases between the two ends. The CDR3 is made up of 14 amino acids. The CDR3 protein is CSARGGYGNQPQHF. The CDR3 DNA is TGCAGTGCTAGAGGAGGGTACGGCAATCAGCCCCAGCATTTT.

This sequence joins TRBV5-1 and TRBJ2-1; the D gene is possibly TRBD2 (6 bases). The length of the CDR3 is 14 residues. Trimming removed 4 bases from V and 8 bases from J, with 16 bases in between. Per germline, CDR1 SGHRS and CDR2 YFSETQ. The CDR3, as DNA: TGCGCCAGCAGCGGAGGGGCTAGCGTCGATGAGCAGTTCTTC. This codes for CASSGGASVDEQFF.

The rearrangement uses TRBV9 and TRBJ2-5, with D hard to call. Germline V gene data show CDR1 as SGDLS and CDR2 as YYNGEE. The CDR3 runs 13 residues. The V gene lost 4 bases and the J gene lost 6 bases, with 13 bases spanning the gap. The CDR3 nucleotides are TGTGCCAGCAGCCCCCCAGTTTCTAAGACCCAGTACTTC. This translates into CASSPPVSKTQYF. The variable domain in full, completed from reference TRBV9 and TRBJ2-5, reads DSGVTQTPKHLITATGQRVTLRCSPRSGDLSVYWYQQSLDQGLQFLIQYYNGEERAKGNILERFSAQQFPDLHSELNLSSLELGDSALYFCASSPPVSKTQYFGPGTRLLVL.

This chain uses TRBV18 with TRBJ1-1; a weak D match, TRBD1 (6 bases). With 5 bases removed from V and 1 base from J, the gap between germline ends came to 11 bases. Germline V gives CDR1 KGHSH, CDR2 LQKENI. The CDR3 is 14 amino acids. The CDR3 protein is CASSVTGRNTEAFF. The CDR3 DNA follows: TGTGCCAGCTCAGTTACAGGGCGGAACACTGAAGCTTTCTTT.

CDR3 DNA: TGTGCCAGCAGTCCCCCCCACAACAGGGTTGGAGGAGAGACCCAGTACTTC. As protein: CASSPPHNRVGGETQYF. The gene calls are TRBV28 and TRBJ2-5, with D tentatively TRBD1 (6 bases). Germline lookup yields CDR1 MDHEN and CDR2 SYDVKM. Deletions cut 5 bases from V and 4 bases from J, with 23 bases between. This CDR3 spans 17 amino acids.

V is TRBV4-3 and J is TRBJ2-7, with 9 nucleotides matching TRBD2. The CDR3 is made up of 18 amino acids. Germline V lookup: CDR1 LGHNA, CDR2 YSLEER. V trimming: 2 bases; J trimming: 0 bases; junction bases outside the gene matches: 11. CDR3 bases: TGCGCCAGCAGCCAAACCCATCTAGCGGGGCGAAGCTCCTACGAGCAGTACTTC. Encoded protein: CASSQTHLAGRSSYEQYF.

The V call is TRBV12-5, the J call TRBJ1-5, with unresolved D. The CDR3 has 13 amino acids. V was pared by 7 bases and J by 5 bases, with 12 bases between. Germline assignment: CDR1 LGHNT and CDR2 FRNRAP. As DNA, the CDR3 is TGTGCTAGTGCGGTCCTAGGATATCAGCCCCAGCATTTT. This encodes CASAVLGYQPQHF. The full variable domain, rest sourced from reference TRBV12-5 and TRBJ1-5, is DARVTQTPRHKVTEMGQEVTMRCQPILGHNTVFWYRQTMMQGLELLAYFRNRAPLDDSGMPKDRFSAEMPDATLATLKIQPSEPRDSAVYFCASAVLGYQPQHFGDGTRLSIL.